These T cell receptor beta chains were read from a single sample in a study of blood T cell repertoires in COVID-19. The data were produced by immunoSEQ multiplex PCR, yet TCRdb's version contains in-frame clones alone and is incomplete. This sample has 250,000 to 350,000 clones, with about nine tenths found just once. The material sequenced was PBMCs or T cells enriched from blood (not recorded which). These receptors were taken from a woman between 18 and 30 years old who had recovered from COVID-19. The CDR3 runs from the conserved cysteine through the conserved F or W. The D gene is left open where the match is weak. Clone size is stated in some rows and not others, as once, few, many or a class when expanded.

>TRBV5-4|TRBJ2-2|once|14|NA
CASSLSQVTGELFF
TGTGCCAGCAGCTTGTCGCAGGTGACCGGGGAGCTGTTTTTT
>TRBV19|TRBJ2-3|NA|16|NA
CASSIDQYPSTDTQYF
TGTGCCAGTAGTATAGATCAGTATCCTAGCACAGATACGCAGTATTTT
>TRBV27|TRBJ2-3|NA|19|TRBD2
CASTQRHFGTSAYTDTQYF
TGTGCCAGCACTCAACGCCATTTCGGGACTAGCGCATACACAGATACGCAGTATTTT
>TRBV13|TRBJ2-7|NA|16|NA
CASSLGGRTATYEQYF
TGTGCCAGCAGCTTAGGTGGCAGGACTGCCACCTACGAGCAGTACTTC
>TRBV27|TRBJ2-3|NA|15|TRBD2
CASSLRGGWTDTQYF
TGTGCCAGCAGTTTACGCGGGGGTTGGACAGATACGCAGTATTTT
>TRBV19|TRBJ2-7|NA|14|TRBD1
CASNWRTGVSEQYF
TGTGCCAGTAACTGGCGGACAGGGGTTAGCGAGCAGTACTTC
>TRBV12-3/TRBV12-4|TRBJ2-1|once|13|NA
CASSSSSYNEQFF
TGTGCCAGCAGCTCTAGCTCCTACAATGAGCAGTTCTTC
>TRBV20-1|TRBJ2-1|NA|14|NA
CSASHGRVGNEQFF
TGCAGTGCTAGTCACGGGAGAGTGGGGAATGAGCAGTTCTTC
>TRBV4-1|TRBJ1-1|NA|19|TRBD1
CASSPQFGGTGAGSTEAFF
TGCGCCAGCAGCCCCCAGTTTGGCGGGACAGGGGCCGGGAGCACTGAAGCTTTCTTT
>TRBV29-1|TRBJ1-1|NA|13|NA
CSVANRMNTEAFF
TGCAGCGTCGCCAACAGGATGAACACTGAAGCTTTCTTT
>TRBV30|TRBJ2-5|NA|15|TRBD2
CAWSGLAGEVETQYF
TGTGCCTGGAGTGGACTAGCGGGAGAAGTAGAGACCCAGTACTTC
>TRBV30|TRBJ2-2|NA|15|TRBD2
CAWSGGTRGTGELFF
TGTGCCTGGAGTGGGGGGACTAGGGGGACCGGGGAGCTGTTTTTT